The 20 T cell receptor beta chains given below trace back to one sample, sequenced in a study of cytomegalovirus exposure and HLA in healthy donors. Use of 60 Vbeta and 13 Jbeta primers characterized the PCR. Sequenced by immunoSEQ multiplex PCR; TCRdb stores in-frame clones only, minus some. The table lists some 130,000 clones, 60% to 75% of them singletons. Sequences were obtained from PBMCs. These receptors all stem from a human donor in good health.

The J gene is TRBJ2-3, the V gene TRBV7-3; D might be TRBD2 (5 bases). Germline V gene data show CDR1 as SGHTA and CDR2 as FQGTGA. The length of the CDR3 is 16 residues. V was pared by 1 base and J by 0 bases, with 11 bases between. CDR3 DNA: TGTGCCAGCAGCTTAAAAAGGGAGTGGAGCACAGATACGCAGTATTTT. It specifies CASSLKREWSTDTQYF.

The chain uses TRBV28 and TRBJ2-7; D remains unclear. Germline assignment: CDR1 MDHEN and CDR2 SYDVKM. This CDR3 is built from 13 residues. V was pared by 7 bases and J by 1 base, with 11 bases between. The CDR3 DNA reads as TGTGCCAGCACAATTACCGGTTCCTACGAGCAGTACTTC. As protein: CASTITGSYEQYF.

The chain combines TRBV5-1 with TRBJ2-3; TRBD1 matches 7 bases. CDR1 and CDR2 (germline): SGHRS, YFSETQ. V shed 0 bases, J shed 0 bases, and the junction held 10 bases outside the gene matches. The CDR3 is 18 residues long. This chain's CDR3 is CASSLGHDRVTSTDTQYF. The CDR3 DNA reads TGCGCCAGCAGCTTGGGCCACGACAGGGTTACTAGCACAGATACGCAGTATTTT.

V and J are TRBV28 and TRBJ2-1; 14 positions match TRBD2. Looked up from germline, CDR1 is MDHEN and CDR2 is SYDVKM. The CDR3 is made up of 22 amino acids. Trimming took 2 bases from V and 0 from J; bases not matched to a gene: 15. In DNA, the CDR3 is TGTGCCAGCAGTTTAACGGGACGGTGGACTAGCGGGAGGTTGAGCTCCTACAATGAGCAGTTCTTC. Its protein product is CASSLTGRWTSGRLSSYNEQFF.

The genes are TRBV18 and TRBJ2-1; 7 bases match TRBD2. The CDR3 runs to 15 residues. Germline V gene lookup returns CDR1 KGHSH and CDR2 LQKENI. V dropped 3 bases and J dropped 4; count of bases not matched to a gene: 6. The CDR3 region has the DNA TGTGCCAGCTCACCCGGCGGGAGTGGGTACAATGAGCAGTTCTTC. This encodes CASSPGGSGYNEQFF.

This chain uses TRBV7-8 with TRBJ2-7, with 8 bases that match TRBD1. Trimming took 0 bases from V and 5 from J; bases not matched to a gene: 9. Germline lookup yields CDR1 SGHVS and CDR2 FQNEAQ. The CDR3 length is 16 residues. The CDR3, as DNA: TGTGCCAGCAGCTTAGCGCTGGGGACAGGCCCGAACGAGCAGTACTTC. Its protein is CASSLALGTGPNEQYF. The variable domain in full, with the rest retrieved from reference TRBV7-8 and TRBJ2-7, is GAGVSQSPRYKVAKRGQDVALRCDPISGHVSLFWYQQALGQGPEFLTYFQNEAQLDKSGLPSDRFFAERPEGSVSTLKIQRTQQEDSAVYLCASSLALGTGPNEQYFGPGTRLTVT.

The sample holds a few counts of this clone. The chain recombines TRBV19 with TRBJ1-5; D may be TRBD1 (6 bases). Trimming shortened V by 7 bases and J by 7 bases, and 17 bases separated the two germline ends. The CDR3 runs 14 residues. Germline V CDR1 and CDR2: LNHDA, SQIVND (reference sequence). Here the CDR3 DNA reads TGTGCCAGTAATCTCCACAGGGCGGACCAGCCCCAGCATTTT. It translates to CASNLHRADQPQHF.

The CDR3 region has the DNA TGTGCCAGCACCCCGGGACTAGCGGCAGAGACCCAGTACTTC. Amino acids: CASTPGLAAETQYF. The chain links TRBV6-1 to TRBJ2-5, with 11 bases lining up with TRBD2. V shed 7 bases, J shed 4 bases, and the junction held 5 bases outside the gene matches. Germline V CDR1 and CDR2: MNHNS, SASEGT. The CDR3 contains 14 residues.

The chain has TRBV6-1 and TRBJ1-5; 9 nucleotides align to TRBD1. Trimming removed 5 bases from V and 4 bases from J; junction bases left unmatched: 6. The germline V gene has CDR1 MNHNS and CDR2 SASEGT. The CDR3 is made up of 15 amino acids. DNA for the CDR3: TGTGCCAGCAGTAACACGGGACAGGGAAATCAGCCCCAGCATTTT. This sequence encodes CASSNTGQGNQPQHF.

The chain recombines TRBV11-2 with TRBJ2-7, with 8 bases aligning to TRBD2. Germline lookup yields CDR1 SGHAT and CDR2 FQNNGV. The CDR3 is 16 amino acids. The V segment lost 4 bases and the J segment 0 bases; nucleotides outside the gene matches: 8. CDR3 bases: TGTGCCAGCAGCTCTGGAGCGGGAGAAAGCTCCTACGAGCAGTACTTC. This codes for CASSSGAGESSYEQYF.

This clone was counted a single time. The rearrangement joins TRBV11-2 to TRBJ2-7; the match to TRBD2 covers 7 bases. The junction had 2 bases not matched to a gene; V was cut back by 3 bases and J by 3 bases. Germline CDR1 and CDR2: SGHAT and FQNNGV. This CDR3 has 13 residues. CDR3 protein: CASSLGLLYEQYF. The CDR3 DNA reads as TGTGCCAGCAGCTTGGGACTACTCTACGAGCAGTACTTC.

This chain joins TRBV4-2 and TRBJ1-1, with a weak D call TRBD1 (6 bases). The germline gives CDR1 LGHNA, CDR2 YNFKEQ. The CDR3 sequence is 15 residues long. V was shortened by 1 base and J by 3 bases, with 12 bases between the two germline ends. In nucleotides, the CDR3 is TGTGCCAGCAGCCAAGGCGACCGACAGGACACTGAAGCTTTCTTT. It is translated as CASSQGDRQDTEAFF.

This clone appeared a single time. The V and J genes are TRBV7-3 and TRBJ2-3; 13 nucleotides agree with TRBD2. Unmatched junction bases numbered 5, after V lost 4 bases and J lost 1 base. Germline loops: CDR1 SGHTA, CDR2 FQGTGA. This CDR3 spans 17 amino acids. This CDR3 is CASSSLGLAGGTDTQYF. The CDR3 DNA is TGTGCCAGCAGCTCCCTAGGACTAGCGGGAGGCACAGATACGCAGTATTTT. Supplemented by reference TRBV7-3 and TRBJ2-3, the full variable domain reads GAGVSQTPSNKVTEKGKYVELRCDPISGHTALYWYRQSLGQGPEFLIYFQGTGAADDSGLPNDRFFAVRPEGSVSTLKIQRTERGDSAVYLCASSSLGLAGGTDTQYFGPGTRLTVL.

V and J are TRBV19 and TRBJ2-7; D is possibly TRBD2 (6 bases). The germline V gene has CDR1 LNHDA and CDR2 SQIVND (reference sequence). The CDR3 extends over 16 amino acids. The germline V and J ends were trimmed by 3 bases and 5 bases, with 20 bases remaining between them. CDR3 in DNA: TGTGCCAGTAGTATGATGGCCGGGGAGGTTATCAACGAGCAGTACTTC. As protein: CASSMMAGEVINEQYF.

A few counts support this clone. CDR3 sequence reads: CASGLAGVDTQYF. In DNA form, the CDR3 reads TGTGCCAGCGGATTAGCGGGAGTAGATACGCAGTATTTT. This chain connects TRBV5-4 to TRBJ2-3, with TRBD2 matching over 9 bases. This CDR3 region has 13 residues. From germline, CDR1 is SGHNT and CDR2 YYREEE (reference sequence). J was trimmed by 5 bases and V by 7 bases; bases with no gene match: 5. The whole variable domain, remainder taken from reference TRBV5-4 and TRBJ2-3, is ETGVTQSPTHLIKTRGQQVTLRCSSQSGHNTVSWYQQALGQGPQFIFQYYREEENGRGNFPPRFSGLQFPNYSSELNVNALELDDSALYLCASGLAGVDTQYFGPGTRLTVL.

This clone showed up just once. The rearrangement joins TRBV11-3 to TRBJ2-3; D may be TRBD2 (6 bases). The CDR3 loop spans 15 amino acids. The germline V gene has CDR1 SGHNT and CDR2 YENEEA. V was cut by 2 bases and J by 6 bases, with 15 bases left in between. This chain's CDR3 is CASSLWGGLGDTQYF. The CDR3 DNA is TGTGCCAGCAGCTTATGGGGAGGCCTTGGCGATACGCAGTATTTT.

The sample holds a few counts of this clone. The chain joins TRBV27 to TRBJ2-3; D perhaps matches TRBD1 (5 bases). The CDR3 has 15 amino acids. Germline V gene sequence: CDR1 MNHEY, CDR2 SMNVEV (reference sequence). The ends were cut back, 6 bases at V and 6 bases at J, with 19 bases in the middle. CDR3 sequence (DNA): TGTGCCAGCAGGAAACAGCCTAGTGGGGCGGATACGCAGTATTTT. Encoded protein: CASRKQPSGADTQYF.

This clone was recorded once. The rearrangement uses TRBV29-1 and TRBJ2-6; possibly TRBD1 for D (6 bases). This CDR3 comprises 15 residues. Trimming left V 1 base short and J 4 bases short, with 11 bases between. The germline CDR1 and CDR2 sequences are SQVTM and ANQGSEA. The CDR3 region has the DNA TGCAGCGTTGAAGTATCAGGGACAGGGGCCAACGTCCTGACTTTC. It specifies CSVEVSGTGANVLTF.

The CDR3, as DNA: TGTGCCAGCAGCGTAGGGGGCGGGGCACCCTACGAGCAGTACTTC. Translation: CASSVGGGAPYEQYF. The J gene is TRBJ2-7, the V gene TRBV9; weak D call: TRBD2 (6 bases). CDR1 and CDR2 (germline): SGDLS, YYNGEE. This CDR3 spans 15 amino acids. The germline V and J ends were trimmed by 0 bases and 2 bases, with 12 bases remaining between them.

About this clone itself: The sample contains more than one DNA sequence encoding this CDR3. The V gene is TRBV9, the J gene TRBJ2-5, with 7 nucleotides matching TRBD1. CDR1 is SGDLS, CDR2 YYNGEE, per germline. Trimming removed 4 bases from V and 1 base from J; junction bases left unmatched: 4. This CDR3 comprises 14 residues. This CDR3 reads CASSPRQGQETQYF. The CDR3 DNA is TGTGCCAGCAGCCCTCGACAGGGCCAAGAGACCCAGTACTTC.